This T cell receptor (beta chain) was captured by sequencing in a study of cytomegalovirus exposure and HLA in healthy donors. Findings of the study overall: Sequencing likely produced, as an artifact, a cluster of highly shared sequence variants.

PCR was performed using 60 Vbeta and 13 Jbeta primers. Generated by immunoSEQ multiplex PCR, the TCRdb table keeps only in-frame clones and is missing some. The repertoire holds tens of thousands of clones, around 84% seen once, with 4.6% in the top ten. With V trimmed by 4 bases and J by 5 bases, 6 bases remained unmatched. Germline V gene data show CDR1 as LNHDA and CDR2 as SQIVND (reference sequence). CDR3 length equals 15 residues. For this clone: Its target is unknown.

V gene TRBV19 combines with J gene TRBJ2-2; the match to TRBD1 covers 8 bases. Specimen: PBMCs. The TCR comes from a woman aged 40-49 years in good health and CMV-seropositive. The chain's CDR3 is CASSTRTGRTGELFF. The CDR3 nucleotides read TGTGCCAGTAGTACGCGGACAGGGAGGACCGGGGAGCTGTTTTTT.